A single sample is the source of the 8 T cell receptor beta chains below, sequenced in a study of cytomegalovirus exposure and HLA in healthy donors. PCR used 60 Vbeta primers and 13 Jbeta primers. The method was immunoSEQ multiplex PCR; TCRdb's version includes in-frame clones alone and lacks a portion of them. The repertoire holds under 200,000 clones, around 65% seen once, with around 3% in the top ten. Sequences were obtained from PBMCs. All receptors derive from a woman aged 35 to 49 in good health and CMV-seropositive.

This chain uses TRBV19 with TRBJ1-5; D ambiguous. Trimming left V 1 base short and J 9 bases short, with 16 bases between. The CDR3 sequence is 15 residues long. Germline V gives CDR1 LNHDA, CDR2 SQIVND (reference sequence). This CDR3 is CASSIGGLLQGPQHF. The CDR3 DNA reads TGTGCCAGTAGTATAGGCGGACTGCTTCAAGGGCCCCAGCATTTT.

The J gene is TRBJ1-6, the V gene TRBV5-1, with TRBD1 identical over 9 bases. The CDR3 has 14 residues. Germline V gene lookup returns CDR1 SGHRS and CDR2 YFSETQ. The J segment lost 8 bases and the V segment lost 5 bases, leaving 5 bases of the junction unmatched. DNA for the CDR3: TGCGCCAGCAGACCGGGACAGGGCTATTCACCCCTCCACTTT. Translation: CASRPGQGYSPLHF.

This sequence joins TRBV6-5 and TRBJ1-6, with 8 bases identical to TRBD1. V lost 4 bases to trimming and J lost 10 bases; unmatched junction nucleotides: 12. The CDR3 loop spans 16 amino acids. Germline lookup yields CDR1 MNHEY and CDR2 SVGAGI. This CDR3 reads CASSSDQGALRSPLHF. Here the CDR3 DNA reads TGTGCCAGCAGTTCGGACCAGGGGGCGTTGCGGTCACCCCTCCACTTT.

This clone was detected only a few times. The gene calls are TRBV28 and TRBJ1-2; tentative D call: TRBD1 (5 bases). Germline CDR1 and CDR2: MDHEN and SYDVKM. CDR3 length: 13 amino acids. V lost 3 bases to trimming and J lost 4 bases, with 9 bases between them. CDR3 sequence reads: CASSLGGSYGYTF. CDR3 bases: TGTGCCAGCAGTTTGGGGGGAAGCTATGGCTACACCTTC.

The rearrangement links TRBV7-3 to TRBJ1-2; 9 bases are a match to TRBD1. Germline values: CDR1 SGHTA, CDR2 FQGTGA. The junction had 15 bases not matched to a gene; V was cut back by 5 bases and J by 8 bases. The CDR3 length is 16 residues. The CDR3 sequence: CASSAGDRGKGGGYTF. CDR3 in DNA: TGTGCCAGCAGCGCGGGCGACAGGGGGAAAGGGGGGGGCTACACCTTC.

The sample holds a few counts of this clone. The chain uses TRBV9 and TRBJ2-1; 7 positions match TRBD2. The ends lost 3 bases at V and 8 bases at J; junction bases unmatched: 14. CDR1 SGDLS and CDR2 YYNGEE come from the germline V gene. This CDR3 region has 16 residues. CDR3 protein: CASSATGGSGLYEQFF. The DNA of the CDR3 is TGTGCCAGCAGCGCAACTGGGGGTAGCGGGCTCTATGAGCAGTTCTTC.

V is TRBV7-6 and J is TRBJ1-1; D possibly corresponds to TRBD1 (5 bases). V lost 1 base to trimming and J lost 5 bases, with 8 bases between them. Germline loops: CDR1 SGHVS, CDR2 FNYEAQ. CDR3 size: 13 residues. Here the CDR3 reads CASSLGGETEAFF. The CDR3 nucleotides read TGTGCCAGCAGCTTAGGGGGGGAAACTGAAGCTTTCTTT.

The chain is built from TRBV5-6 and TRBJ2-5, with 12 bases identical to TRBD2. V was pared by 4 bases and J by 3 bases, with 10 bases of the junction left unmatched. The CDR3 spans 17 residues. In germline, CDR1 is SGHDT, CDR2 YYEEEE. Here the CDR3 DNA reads TGTGCCAGCAGCCTCCGGTTCACTAGCGGGGGGAAAGAGACCCAGTACTTC. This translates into CASSLRFTSGGKETQYF.